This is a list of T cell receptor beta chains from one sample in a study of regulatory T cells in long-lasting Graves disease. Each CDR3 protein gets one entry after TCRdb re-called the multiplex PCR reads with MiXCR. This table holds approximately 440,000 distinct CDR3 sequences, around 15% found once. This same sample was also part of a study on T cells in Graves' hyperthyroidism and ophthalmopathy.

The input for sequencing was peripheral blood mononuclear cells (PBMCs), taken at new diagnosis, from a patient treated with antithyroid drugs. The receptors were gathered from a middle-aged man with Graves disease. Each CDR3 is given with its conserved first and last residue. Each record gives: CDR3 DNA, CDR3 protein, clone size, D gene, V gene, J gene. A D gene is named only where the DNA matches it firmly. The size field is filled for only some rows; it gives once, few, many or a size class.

CDR3 DNA: TGTGCCAGCAGCGCATCGATTCCCGGGACTATACAAGAGACCCAGTACTTC
CDR3 protein: CASSASIPGTIQETQYF
clone size: -
D gene: TRBD2
V gene: TRBV9
J gene: TRBJ2-5

CDR3 DNA: TGTGCCAGCAGTTCTACAGCGAACACTGAAGCTTTCTTT
CDR3 protein: CASSSTANTEAFF
clone size: -
D gene: -
V gene: TRBV12-3/TRBV12-4
J gene: TRBJ1-1

CDR3 DNA: TGTGCCAGCAGCGAACAAACCAGGGGGCTCGACGAGCAGTACTTC
CDR3 protein: CASSEQTRGLDEQYF
clone size: many
D gene: TRBD1
V gene: TRBV11-2
J gene: TRBJ2-7

CDR3 DNA: TGTGCCAGCAGCTTAGCAGGCAGCTCTGGGGCCAACGTCCTGACTTTC
CDR3 protein: CASSLAGSSGANVLTF
clone size: -
D gene: -
V gene: TRBV7-6
J gene: TRBJ2-6

CDR3 DNA: TGTGCCAGCAGTGAATCGGGACGGACACAAGAGACCCAGTACTTC
CDR3 protein: CASSESGRTQETQYF
clone size: -
D gene: -
V gene: TRBV6-1
J gene: TRBJ2-5

CDR3 DNA: TGTGCCAGCACTCGATGGGGTGTAAGTCCCGGGGAGCTGTTTTTT
CDR3 protein: CASTRWGVSPGELFF
clone size: -
D gene: -
V gene: TRBV27
J gene: TRBJ2-2

CDR3 DNA: TGTGCCACCAGCAGCGCCGGGAGGACCTTTGCAGATACGCAGTATTTT
CDR3 protein: CATSSAGRTFADTQYF
clone size: many
D gene: TRBD2
V gene: TRBV15
J gene: TRBJ2-3

CDR3 DNA: TGCGCCAGCAGCTTGGAGGGACTTAACTCCTACAATGAGCAGTTCTTC
CDR3 protein: CASSLEGLNSYNEQFF
clone size: -
D gene: -
V gene: TRBV5-1
J gene: TRBJ2-1

CDR3 DNA: TGTGCCAGCAGTTTATTAGGGACAGTTAGCACAGATACGCAGTATTTT
CDR3 protein: CASSLLGTVSTDTQYF
clone size: few
D gene: TRBD1
V gene: TRBV12-3/TRBV12-4
J gene: TRBJ2-3

CDR3 DNA: TGTGCCAGCAGCCATAAGACAGGGGTTGGCGAAAAACTGTTTTTT
CDR3 protein: CASSHKTGVGEKLFF
clone size: many
D gene: TRBD1
V gene: TRBV12-3/TRBV12-4
J gene: TRBJ1-4

CDR3 DNA: TGTGCCAGCAGTCAGGGCCTCGGTACCGGGGAGCTGTTTTTT
CDR3 protein: CASSQGLGTGELFF
clone size: few
D gene: -
V gene: TRBV7-3
J gene: TRBJ2-2

CDR3 DNA: TGTGCCAGCAGCTTCAAAAGACTAGCCAGCAGCACAGATACGCAGTATTTT
CDR3 protein: CASSFKRLASSTDTQYF
clone size: -
D gene: TRBD2
V gene: TRBV7-9
J gene: TRBJ2-3

CDR3 DNA: TGTGCCAGCAGCTTACAAGGCCGGGAATGGGTCGATACGCAGTATTTT
CDR3 protein: CASSLQGREWVDTQYF
clone size: -
D gene: -
V gene: TRBV7-2
J gene: TRBJ2-3

CDR3 DNA: TGTGCCAGTCACGCCTACTACGAGCAGTACTTC
CDR3 protein: CASHAYYEQYF
clone size: -
D gene: -
V gene: TRBV6-1
J gene: TRBJ2-7

CDR3 DNA: TGTGCCAGCAGTTCGACTAGCGGGAGCCAAAACATTCAGTACTTC
CDR3 protein: CASSSTSGSQNIQYF
clone size: many
D gene: TRBD2
V gene: TRBV6-5
J gene: TRBJ2-4

CDR3 DNA: TGTGCCAGTAAGGAATCGACAGGGTACGATGAGCAGTTCTTC
CDR3 protein: CASKESTGYDEQFF
clone size: -
D gene: TRBD1
V gene: TRBV19
J gene: TRBJ2-1

CDR3 DNA: TGTGCCAGCAGTGAAGCACCTGGGGGGGCGAACACTGAAGCTTTCTTT
CDR3 protein: CASSEAPGGANTEAFF
clone size: many
D gene: -
V gene: TRBV2
J gene: TRBJ1-1

CDR3 DNA: TGTGCCAGCAGTTTACTACAGGGGCTAGGGGAGCAGTACTTC
CDR3 protein: CASSLLQGLGEQYF
clone size: many
D gene: TRBD1
V gene: TRBV28
J gene: TRBJ2-7

CDR3 DNA: TGTGCCAGTAGTATGGTCCGGGACAGTAACGAGCAGTACTTC
CDR3 protein: CASSMVRDSNEQYF
clone size: -
D gene: TRBD1
V gene: TRBV19
J gene: TRBJ2-7

CDR3 DNA: TGTGCCAGCAGCTTGATGCAACGGGGCCTCGGAAACACCATATATTTT
CDR3 protein: CASSLMQRGLGNTIYF
clone size: -
D gene: -
V gene: TRBV7-9
J gene: TRBJ1-3

CDR3 DNA: TGTGCCAGGGGGGTGGGGACCCATGGCTACACCTTC
CDR3 protein: CARGVGTHGYTF
clone size: few
D gene: -
V gene: TRBV2
J gene: TRBJ1-2

CDR3 DNA: TGTGCCACTGTGGAAGGAAGGTCCTACGAGCAGTACTTC
CDR3 protein: CATVEGRSYEQYF
clone size: many
D gene: -
V gene: TRBV28
J gene: TRBJ2-7

CDR3 DNA: TGTGCCAGCAGCTATGGCGACAGGGCAAGCGAAAAACTGTTTTTT
CDR3 protein: CASSYGDRASEKLFF
clone size: many
D gene: TRBD1
V gene: TRBV11-2
J gene: TRBJ1-4

CDR3 DNA: TGTGCCAGCATAAGCCGGGGGGTTGATGAGCAGTTCTTC
CDR3 protein: CASISRGVDEQFF
clone size: many
D gene: TRBD2
V gene: TRBV28
J gene: TRBJ2-1

CDR3 DNA: TGCGCCAGCAGCCCGGACTTTAATTCACCCCTCCACTTT
CDR3 protein: CASSPDFNSPLHF
clone size: many
D gene: -
V gene: TRBV5-1
J gene: TRBJ1-6

CDR3 DNA: TGCAGTGCTAGCGGGGAGACCCAGTACTTC
CDR3 protein: CSASGETQYF
clone size: many
D gene: -
V gene: TRBV20-1
J gene: TRBJ2-5

CDR3 DNA: TGTGCCAGCAGCCAAGAAGAGGAGCAGTACTTC
CDR3 protein: CASSQEEEQYF
clone size: -
D gene: -
V gene: TRBV4-2
J gene: TRBJ2-7

CDR3 DNA: TGCGCCAGCAAGACTAGCGGGGGCTCCTACAATGAGCAGTTCTTC
CDR3 protein: CASKTSGGSYNEQFF
clone size: -
D gene: TRBD2
V gene: TRBV5-1
J gene: TRBJ2-1

CDR3 DNA: TGTGCCAGCAGTGAAGTCTCCTCGGGTCAGCCCCAGCATTTT
CDR3 protein: CASSEVSSGQPQHF
clone size: many
D gene: -
V gene: TRBV2
J gene: TRBJ1-5

CDR3 DNA: TGCGGGGGGTTGAAGGGGTCTGGAAACACCATATATTTT
CDR3 protein: CGGLKGSGNTIYF
clone size: few
D gene: -
V gene: TRBV29-1
J gene: TRBJ1-3

CDR3 DNA: TGCAGTGCTAGAGGGACTAGCGGGAGGAATGAGCAGTTCTTC
CDR3 protein: CSARGTSGRNEQFF
clone size: many
D gene: TRBD2
V gene: TRBV20-1
J gene: TRBJ2-1

CDR3 DNA: TGTGCCAGTGGGGAACGGACTTACCAAGAGACCCAGTACTTC
CDR3 protein: CASGERTYQETQYF
clone size: -
D gene: -
V gene: TRBV25-1
J gene: TRBJ2-5

CDR3 DNA: TGTGCCAGCAGTTTCCTGATGATAGCGAAAGAGGATCAGCCCCAGCATTTT
CDR3 protein: CASSFLMIAKEDQPQHF
clone size: few
D gene: -
V gene: TRBV12-3/TRBV12-4
J gene: TRBJ1-5

CDR3 DNA: TGTGCCAGCAGTTACGCTAGCTTCACCGGGGAGCTGTTTTTT
CDR3 protein: CASSYASFTGELFF
clone size: few
D gene: -
V gene: TRBV6-9
J gene: TRBJ2-2

CDR3 DNA: TGTGCCAGCAGTGAATTGTACTCTGGTGAGCAGTTCTTC
CDR3 protein: CASSELYSGEQFF
clone size: few
D gene: -
V gene: TRBV25-1
J gene: TRBJ2-1

CDR3 DNA: TGTGCCAGCAGAAGTGGGACCGGGGAGCTGTTTTTT
CDR3 protein: CASRSGTGELFF
clone size: many
D gene: -
V gene: TRBV28
J gene: TRBJ2-2

CDR3 DNA: TGCGCCAGCAGCTTGGACAGGGTAGAAAAACTGTTTTTT
CDR3 protein: CASSLDRVEKLFF
clone size: many
D gene: -
V gene: TRBV5-1
J gene: TRBJ1-4

CDR3 DNA: TGTGCCAGCAGTTTAGGACAGGGGGCTTTTGGCGCTTTCTTT
CDR3 protein: CASSLGQGAFGAFF
clone size: few
D gene: TRBD1
V gene: TRBV12-3/TRBV12-4
J gene: TRBJ1-1

CDR3 DNA: TGTGCCAGCAGGACCGCAGCAGGGGCTAATGAAAAACTGTTTTTT
CDR3 protein: CASRTAAGANEKLFF
clone size: many
D gene: -
V gene: TRBV12-3/TRBV12-4
J gene: TRBJ1-4

CDR3 DNA: TGCGCCAGCGGAGACAGGGGAGTAGACGAGCAGTACTTC
CDR3 protein: CASGDRGVDEQYF
clone size: many
D gene: TRBD1
V gene: TRBV5-1
J gene: TRBJ2-7

CDR3 DNA: TGTGCCAGCCGACGACTAGCGGGAGATACGAATGAGCAGTTCTTC
CDR3 protein: CASRRLAGDTNEQFF
clone size: many
D gene: TRBD2
V gene: TRBV11-2
J gene: TRBJ2-1

CDR3 DNA: TGTGCCACCAGCAGAGTAATTAGCGGGGGGGCAGATACGCAGTATTTT
CDR3 protein: CATSRVISGGADTQYF
clone size: many
D gene: TRBD2
V gene: TRBV15
J gene: TRBJ2-3

CDR3 DNA: TGCGCCAGCAGCACTTACCGGGACAGGGGATCTAATGAAAAACTGTTTTTT
CDR3 protein: CASSTYRDRGSNEKLFF
clone size: -
D gene: TRBD1
V gene: TRBV5-1
J gene: TRBJ1-4

CDR3 DNA: TGCAGTGCTAGCTTGTCTAGTGGGCAGACCCAGTACTTC
CDR3 protein: CSASLSSGQTQYF
clone size: few
D gene: -
V gene: TRBV20-1
J gene: TRBJ2-5

CDR3 DNA: TGTGCCAGTAGTATGAGGGGACCTATTGCCAATGAGCAGTTCTTC
CDR3 protein: CASSMRGPIANEQFF
clone size: -
D gene: -
V gene: TRBV19
J gene: TRBJ2-1

CDR3 DNA: TGTGCCAGCTCCCTGGATACGATATCCTATGGCTACACCTTC
CDR3 protein: CASSLDTISYGYTF
clone size: few
D gene: -
V gene: TRBV9
J gene: TRBJ1-2

CDR3 DNA: TGTGCCAGCAGTGAAGCGTCGGGACAGCCCCAGCATTTT
CDR3 protein: CASSEASGQPQHF
clone size: -
D gene: -
V gene: TRBV6-1
J gene: TRBJ1-5

CDR3 DNA: TGTGCCAGCAGCTTTACAGGGGGCCCTAGGGGAGAGACCCAGTACTTC
CDR3 protein: CASSFTGGPRGETQYF
clone size: few
D gene: TRBD1
V gene: TRBV5-6
J gene: TRBJ2-5

CDR3 DNA: TGCAGTGCTTATGCAGGGGGACTAGCTGGAGGCAATGAGCAGTTCTTC
CDR3 protein: CSAYAGGLAGGNEQFF
clone size: many
D gene: TRBD2
V gene: TRBV20-1
J gene: TRBJ2-1

CDR3 DNA: TGTGCCAGCAGCGTCCGGACTAGCGGGAGTTCAGGGGAGCTGTTTTTT
CDR3 protein: CASSVRTSGSSGELFF
clone size: few
D gene: TRBD2
V gene: TRBV9
J gene: TRBJ2-2

CDR3 DNA: TGTGCCAGCAGCTCATGGGGACTAGCGGGAGAAGCAGGGCGCTACAATGAGCAGTTCTTC
CDR3 protein: CASSSWGLAGEAGRYNEQFF
clone size: once
D gene: TRBD2
V gene: TRBV7-9
J gene: TRBJ2-1

CDR3 DNA: TGTGCCTGGAGGGGAGAGGGGGCCGGAATGGGGCAAGCTTTCTTT
CDR3 protein: CAWRGEGAGMGQAFF
clone size: -
D gene: TRBD1
V gene: TRBV30
J gene: TRBJ1-1